The 30 T cell receptor beta chains given below trace back to one sample, sequenced in a study of CDR3 diversity in severe acne. From the PCR reads, TCRdb called clonotypes with MiXCR, one entry per CDR3 protein. The sample gives roughly 79,000 distinct CDR3 sequences, approximately 54% of which show up once; approximately 10% is in the top ten. Sequenced input: blood. Receptor source: a male donor with severe acne vulgaris.

This clonotype was seen ten or more times. V gene TRBV9 combines with J gene TRBJ2-2; D is perhaps TRBD1 (6 bases). Germline CDR1 is SGDLS and CDR2 is YYNGEE. The ends were cut back, 0 bases at V and 4 bases at J, with 16 bases in the middle. The CDR3 is 17 residues long. CDR3 nucleotide sequence: TGTGCCAGCAGCGTAGCCTACAGGGTAGTGAGCACCGGGGAGCTGTTTTTT. This gives the protein CASSVAYRVVSTGELFF.

The chain carries TRBV11-2 and TRBJ2-3; 8 nucleotides align to TRBD2. The CDR3 runs 15 residues. The J segment lost 4 bases and the V segment lost 4 bases, leaving 7 bases of the junction unmatched. Germline V gives CDR1 SGHAT, CDR2 FQNNGV. The CDR3 nucleotides read TGTGCCAGCAGCTCCGGGGGGGCCGGCGCAGATACGCAGTATTTT. Encoded protein: CASSSGGAGADTQYF.

This clonotype has a handful of counts. The chain has TRBV12-3 or TRBV12-4 and TRBJ2-3; 7 nucleotides match TRBD2. This CDR3 has 17 residues. Germline trimming cut 6 bases from V and 0 bases from J; bases unmatched to any gene: 12. Written as DNA, the CDR3 is TGTGCCAGCAGCCCCGCGTACCTAGCGGATAGCACAGATACGCAGTATTTT. Its translation is CASSPAYLADSTDTQYF.

This CDR3 reads CSVALTGNTIYF. CDR3 sequence (DNA): TGCAGCGTCGCCCTAACTGGAAACACCATATATTTT. The V call is TRBV29-1, the J call TRBJ1-3; D unclear. V dropped 6 bases and J dropped 2 bases, with 8 bases sitting between them. Germline CDR1 is SQVTM and CDR2 is ANQGSEA. The CDR3 has 12 residues.

Turning to this clonotype: The junction departs from germline at one end; a sequencing error may be responsible. J is TRBJ1-2 and V is TRBV12-3 or TRBV12-4; D is perhaps TRBD1 (6 bases). CDR3 length equals 13 residues. The CDR3 spells CATSGGGPGGYTF. For the CDR3, the DNA is TGTGCCACCAGTGGTGGGGGCCCCGGTGGCTACACCTTC.

V and J are TRBV5-5 and TRBJ1-2, with TRBD1 matching 7 bases. J lost 0 bases, V lost 1 base, and 9 bases had no gene match. This CDR3 contains 17 residues. Germline CDR1 reads SGHKS; CDR2 reads YYEKEE (reference sequence). The CDR3: CASSLQFTGTANYGYTF. The CDR3 DNA reads TGTGCCAGCAGCTTGCAATTCACCGGGACAGCTAACTATGGCTACACCTTC.

The chain uses TRBV24-1 and TRBJ2-2; possible D gene TRBD1, 6 bases. CDR1 is KGHDR, CDR2 SFDVKD, per germline. This CDR3 has 17 residues. V shed 4 bases and J shed 6 bases, with 20 bases lying between them. CDR3 amino acids: CATSDSGTNSVSGELFF. The CDR3 nucleotides are TGTGCCACCAGTGACTCCGGGACAAATTCGGTATCCGGGGAGCTGTTTTTT.

This clonotype occurred a few times. The chain uses TRBV7-9 and TRBJ1-4, with D unresolved. Germline lookup yields CDR1 SEHNR and CDR2 FQNEAQ (reference sequence). V gave up 0 bases and J gave up 7 bases, with 15 bases separating them. The CDR3 loop spans 16 amino acids. This CDR3 is CASSLAPAAIGEKLFF. The CDR3 region has the DNA TGTGCCAGCAGCTTAGCGCCGGCGGCAATTGGTGAAAAACTGTTTTTT.

The gene calls are TRBV2 and TRBJ2-2, with 11 bases matching TRBD2. CDR1 is SNHLY and CDR2 is FYNNEI in the germline V gene. Unmatched junction bases numbered 9, after V lost 7 bases and J lost 5 bases. The CDR3 is made up of 16 amino acids. The CDR3 nucleotides are TGTGCCAGCACGCCCCTAGCGGGAGGAAATACCGGGGAGCTGTTTTTT. Amino acid sequence: CASTPLAGGNTGELFF.

This clonotype was seen repeatedly, ten times or more. The chain employs TRBV7-9 and TRBJ2-7; TRBD1 is a possible D gene (5 bases). Trimming took off 5 bases at V and 7 bases at J, with 18 bases between the two ends. This CDR3 has 14 residues. Germline V CDR1 and CDR2: SEHNR, FQNEAQ (reference sequence). The CDR3 nucleotides read TGTGCCAGCAGCCCTTCGATAGGGGTGAGTGAGCAGTACTTC. Amino acids: CASSPSIGVSEQYF.

This clonotype was counted between two and nine times. This rearrangement joins TRBV30 to TRBJ2-3; no clear D gene. With 1 base removed from V and 2 bases from J, the gap between germline ends came to 7 bases. The CDR3 extends over 13 amino acids. CDR1 is GTSNPN, CDR2 SVGIG, per germline (reference sequence). The CDR3 DNA is TGTGCCTGGAGTGCCTATCCCACAGATACGCAGTATTTT. It encodes CAWSAYPTDTQYF.

This clonotype was counted a few times. This chain joins TRBV28 and TRBJ2-7; 7 nucleotides line up with TRBD1. The CDR3 length is 14 residues. The V gene's germline CDR1 is MDHEN and CDR2 SYDVKM. The J segment lost 0 bases and the V segment lost 3 bases, leaving 2 bases of the junction unmatched. CDR3 nucleotides: TGTGCCAGCAGTTTGACAGGGAGCTCCTACGAGCAGTACTTC. This encodes CASSLTGSSYEQYF.

This clonotype was recorded a few times. This chain joins TRBV11-2 and TRBJ2-1, with 14 bases that match TRBD2. Germline lookup yields CDR1 SGHAT and CDR2 FQNNGV. With V trimmed by 5 bases and J by 5 bases, 11 bases remained unmatched. This CDR3 has 18 amino acids. The CDR3, as DNA: TGTGCCAGCAGCCCCCGACTAGCGGGAGGGCCCCGGAACAATGAGCAGTTCTTC. Residues: CASSPRLAGGPRNNEQFF.

In its sample, this clonotype is medium-sized. The rearrangement uses TRBV5-8 and TRBJ2-3, with D possibly matching TRBD1 (6 bases). This CDR3 contains 13 residues. Germline CDR1 is SGHTS and CDR2 is YDEGEE. V was cut by 0 bases and J by 4 bases, with 6 bases left in between. This chain's CDR3 is CASSLAGADTQYF. The CDR3 DNA follows: TGTGCCAGCAGCTTGGCAGGGGCAGATACGCAGTATTTT.

The gene calls are TRBV27 and TRBJ2-1; tentative D call: TRBD1 (6 bases). CDR3 size: 17 residues. Per germline, CDR1 MNHEY and CDR2 SMNVEV (reference sequence). Between the trimmed V and J ends, which lost 2 bases and 6 bases, there was a span of 20 bases. In DNA, the CDR3 is TGTGCCAGCAGTTTAGGGGTCCCGGGACATGCCGCCAATGAGCAGTTCTTC. Residues: CASSLGVPGHAANEQFF.

The CDR3 protein is CASSYIGVSNQPQHF. The CDR3 coding sequence is TGTGCCAGCAGTTATATTGGGGTGAGCAATCAGCCCCAGCATTTT. The V gene is TRBV6-2 or TRBV6-3, the J gene TRBJ1-5; D not certain. The CDR3 is 15 residues long. The germline V and J ends were trimmed by 3 bases and 1 base, with 10 bases remaining between them. Germline CDR1 reads MNHEY; CDR2 reads SVGEGT.

In this sample, this clonotype turned up a few times. The rearrangement joins TRBV6-5 to TRBJ1-3; 7 bases are shared with TRBD1. The CDR3 is 14 residues long. Trimming at V came to 6 bases and at J to 2 bases, leaving 4 bases not matched to a gene. Germline CDR1 MNHEY, CDR2 SVGAGI. Here the CDR3 DNA reads TGTGCCAGCAGAATGACAGGGACTGGAAACACCATATATTTT. It yields the protein CASRMTGTGNTIYF.

The chain carries TRBV20-1 and TRBJ1-2, with 8 bases matching TRBD1. Looked up from germline, CDR1 is DFQATT and CDR2 is SNEGSKA (reference sequence). J was trimmed by 1 base and V by 6 bases; bases with no gene match: 10. CDR3 length: 15 amino acids. The CDR3 region is CSATRTGKVNYGYTF. The CDR3 DNA reads as TGCAGTGCCACACGGACAGGGAAGGTTAACTATGGCTACACCTTC.

A single count supports this clonotype. The conserved phenylalanine or tryptophan normally closing the CDR3 is absent here, so this likely arose from a read error. CDR3 nucleotide sequence: TGCAGCGTTGGGACAGGGACTGACCAAGAGACCCAGTACTCC. Protein sequence: CSVGTGTDQETQYS. This sequence joins TRBV29-1 and TRBJ2-5; 8 nucleotides match TRBD1. The CDR3 spans 14 residues. V gave up 4 bases and J gave up 0 bases; unmatched junction bases: 4. Germline-derived CDR1 and CDR2 are SQVTM and ANQGSEA.

This clonotype has a handful of counts. This rearrangement joins TRBV28 to TRBJ1-6; a possible D gene is TRBD1 (5 bases). The germline gives CDR1 MDHEN, CDR2 SYDVKM. V lost 7 bases and J lost 5, with 12 bases in between. The length of the CDR3 is 14 residues. CDR3 DNA: TGTGCCAGCACGGGACCGACCGATAATTCACCCCTCCACTTT. It encodes CASTGPTDNSPLHF.

The chain combines TRBV6-5 with TRBJ1-2; 12 bases map to TRBD1. V dropped 6 bases and J dropped 8; count of bases not matched to a gene: 4. The germline CDR1 and CDR2 sequences are MNHEY and SVGAGI. The CDR3 is 13 amino acids. The CDR3 reads CASRTGTGGGYTF. As DNA, the CDR3 is TGTGCCAGCAGGACCGGGACAGGGGGCGGCTACACCTTC.

This clonotype was recorded at least ten times. The J gene is TRBJ1-3, the V gene TRBV5-1; tentatively, D is TRBD1 (5 bases). CDR1 and CDR2 (germline): SGHRS, YFSETQ. The CDR3 spans 15 residues. V lost 4 bases and J lost 0, with 11 bases in between. The CDR3 sequence is CASSTDTNSGNTIYF. As DNA, the CDR3 is TGCGCCAGCAGCACGGACACCAACTCTGGAAACACCATATATTTT.

The V call is TRBV7-9, the J call TRBJ2-7; D not resolved. CDR1 is SEHNR and CDR2 is FQNEAQ in the germline V gene (reference sequence). The CDR3 runs to 12 residues. V was trimmed by 1 base and J by 6 bases, leaving 7 bases between them. This CDR3 reads CASSLGPIEQYF. CDR3 nucleotide sequence: TGTGCCAGCAGCTTAGGTCCCATCGAGCAGTACTTC.

CDR3: CSARARRVDNQPQHF. The CDR3 nucleotides read TGCAGTGCTAGAGCGAGACGGGTAGACAATCAGCCCCAGCATTTT. V and J are TRBV20-1 and TRBJ1-5; D ambiguous. This CDR3 spans 15 amino acids. Germline CDR1 is DFQATT and CDR2 is SNEGSKA (reference sequence). The ends were cut back, 1 base at V and 3 bases at J, with 13 bases in the middle.

Comments on this clonotype: One end of the junction varies from germline; a read error may be responsible. The V and J genes are TRBV7-3 and TRBJ1-1; D gene uncertain. CDR1 is SGHTA and CDR2 is FQGTGA in the germline V gene. This CDR3 is 15 amino acids long. CDR3 loop: CASSLRSGGNTGAFF. The CDR3 bases are TGTGCCAGCAGCTTACGGTCGGGTGGGAACACTGGAGCTTTCTTT.

This clonotype is medium-sized. The gene calls are TRBV2 and TRBJ2-7, with TRBD2 matching 9 bases. V trimming: 7 bases; J trimming: 4 bases; junction bases outside the gene matches: 8. The V gene's germline CDR1 is SNHLY and CDR2 FYNNEI. The CDR3 runs 14 residues. CDR3 sequence reads: CASMSGRLSYEQYF. The DNA of the CDR3 is TGTGCCAGCATGAGCGGGAGGCTCTCTTACGAGCAGTACTTC. The full variable domain, completed using reference TRBV2 and TRBJ2-7, is EPEVTQTPSHQVTQMGQEVILRCVPISNHLYFYWYRQILGQKVEFLVSFYNNEISEKSEIFDDQFSVERPDGSNFTLKIRSTKLEDSAMYFCASMSGRLSYEQYFGPGTRLTVT.

The J gene is TRBJ1-2, the V gene TRBV10-2; 8 bases are shared with TRBD1. V shed 4 bases and J 7 bases; nucleotides not matched to a gene: 8. CDR3 length: 14 amino acids. Germline-derived CDR1 and CDR2 are WSHSY and SAAADI. The CDR3 region is CASSAGDRSSGYTF. The CDR3 DNA is TGCGCCAGCAGTGCCGGGGACAGGTCATCTGGCTACACCTTC.

This chain connects TRBV11-2 to TRBJ1-3; no clear D. The CDR3 extends over 16 amino acids. Per the germline V gene, CDR1 is SGHAT and CDR2 is FQNNGV. The V end lost 5 bases, the J end lost 2 bases, and 16 bases lay between the germline ends. The CDR3 region has the DNA TGTGCCAGCAGCCGATGGACGGGAGATACTGGAAACACCATATATTTT. Residues: CASSRWTGDTGNTIYF.

The chain has TRBV6-5 and TRBJ2-2; D remains ambiguous. Germline V gene lookup returns CDR1 MNHEY and CDR2 SVGAGI. Trimming cost V 9 bases and J 0 bases, with 11 bases left between them. The CDR3 loop spans 14 amino acids. The chain's CDR3 is CASWNLANTGELFF. The CDR3 nucleotides are TGTGCCAGTTGGAACCTGGCGAACACCGGGGAGCTGTTTTTT.

This clonotype was seen many times. The V and J genes are TRBV24-1 and TRBJ2-2; D not certain. Looked up from germline, CDR1 is KGHDR and CDR2 is SFDVKD. The CDR3 runs to 15 residues. The V end lost 2 bases, the J end lost 1 base, and 7 bases lay between the germline ends. The CDR3 DNA follows: TGTGCCACCAGTGATTCCACAGAGAACACCGGGGAGCTGTTTTTT. It yields the protein CATSDSTENTGELFF.